A few counts support the clone carrying this TCR beta chain. This entry comes from a study of blood T cell repertoires in COVID-19. Study as a whole: Samples came from the United States, Italy and Spain, spanning acute and convalescent COVID-19. T cells, B-cell-depleted T cells, or PBMCs supplied cDNA or gDNA.

Those enrolled, adults aged roughly 18 to 89 years, came from roughly 23 US areas. Individuals in the exposed group had encountered a COVID-19 case within 2 weeks preceding study entry. Profiled with immunoSEQ multiplex PCR; TCRdb holds only in-frame clones, not every one. The sample lists hundreds of thousands of clones; 80% to 90% were seen once. Material: PBMCs or T cells enriched from blood (not recorded which). This receptor was obtained from a man over 45 who had been exposed to COVID-19.

The DNA for the CDR3 is TGCGCCAGCAGCCGTCAGACAGCCCTTAATGAAAAACTGTTTTTT. Translated: CASSRQTALNEKLFF. The chain employs TRBV5-1 and TRBJ1-4; maybe TRBD1 (5 bases). The CDR3 extends over 15 amino acids. Trimming took 4 bases from V and 4 from J, leaving 14 bases between them. Germline V lookup: CDR1 SGHRS, CDR2 YFSETQ.